This T cell receptor beta chain stems from a study of blood T cell repertoires in COVID-19. Study background: The origin of the acute and convalescent COVID-19 samples was the United States, Italy and Spain. T cells, B-cell-depleted T cells, or PBMCs provided the cDNA or gDNA that served as material.

The CDR3 consists of 21 residues. V was clipped by 5 bases and J by 4 bases, with 33 bases between them. The V gene's germline CDR1 is MNHEY and CDR2 SMNVEV (reference sequence). This clone occurred a few times. Assignment of participants to cohorts was predicated upon participant-reported clinical history. Authors' analysis steps: Nucleated cell counts were estimated from reference gene primer amplification. Method: immunoSEQ multiplex PCR; TCRdb's copy keeps in-frame clones and lacks some. Clone size and the V and J calls come from that table; the DNA yielded D and trimming. The sample gives hundreds of thousands of clones, 80% of which show up once; 3.5% to 4.5% is in the top ten.

The sequenced sample was PBMCs or T cells enriched from blood (not recorded which). This chain joins TRBV27 and TRBJ2-1; possible D gene TRBD2, 6 bases. This clonotype was sampled from a man under 40 with acute COVID-19. The CDR3 DNA is TGTGCCAGCAGTCATCCGCCCCCGCGTTTGGCCTCCGGGACTTTATACAATGAGCAGTTCTTC. Translating it yields CASSHPPPRLASGTLYNEQFF.